A selection of T cell receptor beta chains follows, all from one sample in a study of breast tumors, draining lymph nodes, adjacent tissues. Using its own MiXCR run on the multiplex PCR reads, TCRdb lists one record per CDR3 protein. The sample holds about 270,000 distinct CDR3 sequences, 30% seen once. Sequences were obtained from axillary lymph node tissue. Source of these receptors: a female donor with breast cancer. Some clones in this sample may be carry-over from other donors' samples. Each CDR3 is given with its conserved first and last residue. The D gene is left open where the match is weak. Expanded clones are given a class, and other clones once, few, many or no size at all.

v_gene	abundance	d_gene	j_gene	CDR3nt	CDR3aa
TRBV19	many	-	TRBJ2-2	TGTGCCACGAAGGGACAACGCACCGGGGAGCTGTTTTTT	CATKGQRTGELFF
TRBV20-1	many	TRBD1	TRBJ2-1	TGCAGTGGGCAGGACAGGCAGTCGCATTACAATGAGCAGTTCTTC	CSGQDRQSHYNEQFF
TRBV7-8	many	-	TRBJ2-7	TGTGCCAGCCGGGGAGGCTACGAGCAGTACTTC	CASRGGYEQYF
TRBV30	few	-	TRBJ2-1	TGTGCCTGGAGCGGGCTCCACAATGAGCAGTTCTTC	CAWSGLHNEQFF
TRBV5-1	many	TRBD1	TRBJ2-1	TGCGCCAGCACCACTAGGCCAGGGGGCGAGCAGTTCTTC	CASTTRPGGEQFF
TRBV20-1	many	TRBD1	TRBJ2-1	TGCAGTGCCCCCGACAGGGTGGGTTCCATTGGGGATGAGCAGTTCTTC	CSAPDRVGSIGDEQFF
TRBV20-1	once	TRBD1	TRBJ2-4	TGCAATGCTAGCGAAAGGACAGGGCGAACCATTCAGTACTTC	CNASERTGRTIQYF
TRBV29-1	many	-	TRBJ2-1	TGCAGCGTCTCCAGAGGAGTCTACAATGAGCAGTTCTTC	CSVSRGVYNEQFF
TRBV12-3/TRBV12-4	many	TRBD2	TRBJ2-1	TGTGCCAGCAGCCTTAGCGGGAGGGCCGCCAATGAGCAGTTCTTC	CASSLSGRAANEQFF
TRBV5-1	many	TRBD2	TRBJ2-7	TGCGCCAGCAGCTTGGTCCCCGGGACTAGCGGAAGCTCCTACGAGCAGTACTTC	CASSLVPGTSGSSYEQYF
TRBV7-2	-	-	TRBJ1-5	TGTGCCAGCAGCTTATGGGCAAATCAGCCCCAGCATTTT	CASSLWANQPQHF
TRBV9	many	TRBD1	TRBJ2-3	TGTGCCAGCAGCCGGACAGGGGGCGGCACAGATACGCAGTATTTT	CASSRTGGGTDTQYF
TRBV5-6	many	TRBD1	TRBJ1-4	TGTGCCAGCAGCTGGGACAGCGCCGAAAAACTGTTTTTT	CASSWDSAEKLFF
TRBV19	-	-	TRBJ1-5	TGTGCCAGTAGAAGCAGCGGGACGCCCGCCTATAGCAATCAGCCCCAGCATTTT	CASRSSGTPAYSNQPQHF
TRBV5-4	many	-	TRBJ2-5	TGTGCCAGCAGCTTGGGAAGTGAACAAGAGACCCAGTACTTC	CASSLGSEQETQYF
TRBV20-1	many	TRBD1	TRBJ1-4	TGCAGTGCTAGCTGGGACAGGGCGTTTTCTAATGAAAAACTGTTTTTT	CSASWDRAFSNEKLFF